This entry features one T cell receptor (beta chain) sequence. Germline CDR1 reads SNHLY; CDR2 reads FYNNEI. Trimming took off 2 bases at V and 6 bases at J, with 13 bases between the two ends. The CDR3 is 14 amino acids. This sample stems from a study of cytomegalovirus exposure and HLA in healthy donors. A multiplex PCR was run with 60 Vbeta primers and 13 Jbeta primers. The protocol was immunoSEQ multiplex PCR, while the TCRdb copy is restricted to in-frame clones and leaves out a portion. Of about 200,000 clones in the sample, around 85% were seen once. Donors had nominal health at sampling but likely had unrecorded immune exposures.

Specimen: PBMCs. The gene calls are TRBV2 and TRBJ1-1; a possible D gene is TRBD1 (5 bases). This TCR came from a man over 45 in good health and CMV-seronegative. The CDR3 is CASSEQGTPAEAFF. CDR3 DNA: TGTGCCAGCAGTGAACAGGGAACTCCCGCTGAAGCTTTCTTT.